Each of the 16 T cell receptor beta chains below was sequenced from the same sample in a study of blood T cell repertoires in COVID-19 (TCRdb year 2020). Library preparation employed the immunoSEQ multiplex PCR assay. What TCRdb holds here is the immuneACCESS table cut down to in-frame rearrangements. Part of the clones is not present; checked against another copy, under half of the missing clones reflect an unresolved V gene, and the others are unexplained. The sample table holds around 180,000 clones, of which about 89% were seen once. The top ten constitute 2% to 3% of the sample. Sequencing was done on a sample of peripheral blood. The receptor set was obtained from a man aged 35 to 55 with active or convalescent COVID-19.

The rearrangement links TRBV5-4 to TRBJ2-3; TRBD2 matches at 8 bases. V dropped 4 bases and J dropped 4; count of bases not matched to a gene: 8. CDR3 length equals 15 residues. CDR1 and CDR2 (germline): SGHNT, YYREEE (reference sequence). This CDR3 is CASSPGLVVADTQYF. CDR3 in DNA: TGTGCCAGCAGCCCGGGACTAGTTGTGGCAGATACGCAGTATTTT.

The chain recombines TRBV5-5 with TRBJ2-2; perhaps TRBD1 as D (6 bases). The CDR3 length is 17 residues. The germline CDR1 and CDR2 sequences are SGHKS and YYEKEE (reference sequence). V was shortened by 2 bases and J by 6 bases, with 20 bases between the two germline ends. The CDR3 reads CASSLSGIRGGSGELFF. CDR3 DNA: TGTGCCAGCAGCTTATCTGGGATTAGAGGGGGATCCGGGGAGCTGTTTTTT.

The chain links TRBV20-1 to TRBJ1-1; D is uncertain. Germline-derived CDR1 and CDR2 are DFQATT and SNEGSKA (reference sequence). This CDR3 is 8 amino acids long. V was trimmed by 5 bases and J by 8 bases, leaving 3 bases between them. The CDR3 DNA follows: TGCAGTGCTGTAGAAGCTTTCTTT. Translating gives CSAVEAFF.

The genes are TRBV6-5 and TRBJ2-7, with a possible D match to TRBD2 (6 bases). The CDR3 has 15 amino acids. Looked up from germline, CDR1 is MNHEY and CDR2 is SVGAGI. The V gene lost 8 bases and the J gene lost 5 bases, with 22 bases spanning the gap. CDR3 residues: CASPRRGRNFDEQYF. For the CDR3, the DNA is TGTGCCAGCCCAAGGCGGGGTAGGAATTTCGACGAGCAGTACTTC.

The CDR3 bases are TGTGCCAGCAGCTACGACAGGGGGCGGGGCACTGAAGCTTTCTTT. Residues: CASSYDRGRGTEAFF. This chain connects TRBV6-5 to TRBJ1-1; 10 nucleotides line up with TRBD1. Germline CDR1 is MNHEY and CDR2 is SVGAGI. After removal of 6 bases from V and 4 bases from J, the junction contained 8 bases not matched to a gene. The CDR3 is 15 residues long.

The chain recombines TRBV5-1 with TRBJ1-6; 7 bases are a match to TRBD1. Trimming removed 4 bases from V and 0 bases from J; junction bases left unmatched: 7. From germline, CDR1 is SGHRS and CDR2 YFSETQ. The CDR3 contains 17 residues. CDR3: CASSDRTGSSYNSPLHF. CDR3 sequence (DNA): TGCGCCAGCAGCGATCGGACAGGAAGCTCCTATAATTCACCCCTCCACTTT.

This clone was counted a single time. The CDR3 region is CASSWTGSRETQYF. As DNA, the CDR3 is TGCGCCAGCAGCTGGACAGGGTCCCGGGAGACCCAGTACTTC. V gene TRBV5-1 combines with J gene TRBJ2-5, with TRBD1 matching 8 bases. The CDR3 consists of 14 residues. Germline loops: CDR1 SGHRS, CDR2 YFSETQ. Trimming cost V 3 bases and J 5 bases; bases outside gene matches: 6.

This clone was seen once. The chain's CDR3 is CASSLENRATYEQYF. The CDR3 bases are TGTGCCAGCAGCTTGGAGAACAGGGCGACCTACGAGCAGTACTTC. The chain employs TRBV5-4 and TRBJ2-7, with a weak D call TRBD1 (6 bases). This CDR3 is built from 15 residues. Germline-derived CDR1 and CDR2 are SGHNT and YYREEE (reference sequence). The V end was cut by 0 bases, the J end by 2 bases, with 12 bases between.

The chain uses TRBV25-1 and TRBJ1-4, with TRBD1 as a possible D gene (6 bases). The CDR3 has 17 residues. From germline, CDR1 is MGHDK and CDR2 SYGVNS. Trimming shortened V by 3 bases and J by 0 bases, and 14 bases separated the two germline ends. CDR3 residues: CASSDPRQVSTNEKLFF. The DNA of the CDR3 is TGTGCCAGCAGTGACCCAAGACAGGTCTCAACTAATGAAAAACTGTTTTTT.

The rearrangement links TRBV12-3 or TRBV12-4 to TRBJ1-2; TRBD1 agrees at 8 bases. The CDR3 is 13 amino acids. Unmatched junction bases numbered 7, after V lost 6 bases and J lost 7 bases. CDR3 DNA sequence: TGTGCCAGCAGCACAGGGGGACCCGGTGGCTACACCTTC. Amino acids: CASSTGGPGGYTF.

The chain uses TRBV29-1 and TRBJ2-2; 9 nucleotides line up with TRBD1. The length of the CDR3 is 14 residues. The germline CDR1 and CDR2 sequences are SQVTM and ANQGSEA. V lost 3 bases, J lost 3 bases, and 2 bases stayed unmatched. The CDR3, as DNA: TGCAGCGTTGAGGGACAGGGTTACACCGGGGAGCTGTTTTTT. Its protein product is CSVEGQGYTGELFF.

This clone appeared once. The gene calls are TRBV10-1 and TRBJ1-1; 7 bases align to TRBD1. Germline-derived CDR1 and CDR2 are WNHNN and SYGVQD (reference sequence). Germline trimming cut 6 bases from V and 5 bases from J; bases unmatched to any gene: 12. The CDR3 length is 15 residues. The CDR3 spells CASSQNPTGLTEAFF. For the CDR3, the DNA is TGCGCCAGCAGCCAGAACCCGACAGGGCTGACTGAAGCTTTCTTT.

This clone was seen many times. This chain joins TRBV19 and TRBJ1-1; 7 nucleotides match TRBD1. J was trimmed by 0 bases and V by 6 bases; bases with no gene match: 10. In germline, CDR1 is LNHDA, CDR2 SQIVND (reference sequence). CDR3 length: 16 amino acids. CDR3 region: CASRKRTGAVNTEAFF. In nucleotides, the CDR3 is TGTGCCAGTAGAAAACGGACAGGCGCGGTGAACACTGAAGCTTTCTTT.

V and J are TRBV2 and TRBJ2-7, with D possibly matching TRBD2 (7 bases). Germline-derived CDR1 and CDR2 are SNHLY and FYNNEI. This CDR3 region has 14 residues. V was shortened by 5 bases and J by 0 bases, with 11 bases between the two germline ends. The CDR3 here is CASSREGVSYEQYF. Here the CDR3 DNA reads TGTGCCAGCAGTAGGGAGGGGGTCTCCTACGAGCAGTACTTC.

This chain connects TRBV3-1 (or the pseudogene TRBV3-2) to TRBJ1-4, with D hard to call. Germline CDR1 and CDR2: LGHDT and YNNKEL (reference sequence). Trimming cost V 4 bases and J 4 bases, with 16 bases left between them. CDR3 size: 16 residues. DNA for the CDR3: TGTGCCAGCAGCCCGGCGGGTATTGCAAGTAATGAAAAACTGTTTTTT. Protein: CASSPAGIASNEKLFF.

The gene calls are TRBV5-4 and TRBJ2-5; tentative D call: TRBD1 (7 bases). V lost 0 bases and J lost 1, with 16 bases in between. There are 17 residues in the CDR3. Germline assignment: CDR1 SGHNT and CDR2 YYREEE (reference sequence). This chain's CDR3 is CASSLGQGGAPQETQYF. In DNA, the CDR3 is TGTGCCAGCAGCTTGGGGCAGGGGGGCGCTCCCCAAGAGACCCAGTACTTC.